This T cell receptor (beta chain) was documented in a study of blood T cell repertoires in COVID-19. Profiling relied on immunoSEQ multiplex PCR, and the TCRdb table lists in-frame clones only, not all of them. The sample lists 320,000 or so clones; about 85% were seen once. Germline CDR1 MDHEN, CDR2 SYDVKM. Trimming took 3 bases from V and 8 from J; bases not matched to a gene: 11. This CDR3 has 15 amino acids. Input material: PBMCs or T cells enriched from blood (not recorded which). The TCR sequence derives from a woman aged 25-40 years who had been exposed to COVID-19. The J gene is TRBJ1-2, the V gene TRBV28, with 8 nucleotides matching TRBD1. The CDR3 DNA follows: TGTGCCAGCAGTTTGTCGAACAGGGGGTTGTCGGGCTACACCTTC. Protein product: CASSLSNRGLSGYTF.